Given below is one TCR beta chain in context. This entry is derived from a study of shared clonotypes between healthy human individuals. Study background: CD8 memory received one plate per donor, CD8 naive two, CD4 memory three and CD4 naive three.

Both subsets, CD45RA+ naive and CD45RA-negative memory, were split from the CD4+ cells. V was pared by 1 base and J by 2 bases, with 18 bases between. Germline loops: CDR1 MGHRA, CDR2 YSYEKL. The CDR3 has 17 residues. The protocol was immunoSEQ multiplex PCR, while the TCRdb copy is restricted to in-frame clones and leaves out a portion. The sample lists roughly 2.4 million clones; approximately 96% were seen once. This chain connects TRBV4-1 to TRBJ2-7; TRBD2 is a possible D gene (6 bases). What was sequenced was naive CD4+ T cells sorted from blood. Specified subset: CD45RA+ positively selected. This TCR was sampled from a man younger than 30 in good health. CDR3 DNA: TGCGCCAGCAGCCAAGGCGGAACGGGCGGGATTACCTACGAGCAGTACTTC. This codes for CASSQGGTGGITYEQYF.